The 10 T cell receptor beta chains in this list originate from one sample, sequenced in a study of blood T cell repertoires in COVID-19 (dated by TCRdb to 2019 to 2021). Libraries were made using the immunoSEQ multiplex PCR assay. TCRdb holds this immuneACCESS table with in-frame rearrangements only. Some clones are missing; in checked studies, unresolved V genes explain under half, and the rest has no known cause. This sample comprises some 340,000 clones, 90% to 95% of them detected only once. The ten largest account for 3% to 5% of the sample. Sequenced sample: PBMCs or T cells enriched from blood (not recorded which). The receptors originated from a woman aged 25-40 years who had been exposed to COVID-19.

V is TRBV20-1 and J is TRBJ2-4; TRBD2 aligns across 8 bases. The V segment lost 3 bases and the J segment 8 bases; nucleotides outside the gene matches: 0. This CDR3 region has 11 residues. Germline assignment: CDR1 DFQATT and CDR2 SNEGSKA (reference sequence). The CDR3 DNA reads TGCAGTGCTAGGGGACTAGACATTCAGTACTTC. It codes for CSARGLDIQYF.

The chain has TRBV18 and TRBJ1-2, with D perhaps matching TRBD1 (6 bases). Germline V CDR1 and CDR2: KGHSH, LQKENI. The length of the CDR3 is 14 residues. V was trimmed by 3 bases and J by 3 bases, leaving 11 bases between them. CDR3 in amino acids: CASSPSAGDYGYTF. DNA for the CDR3: TGTGCCAGCTCACCGTCGGCAGGGGACTATGGCTACACCTTC.

The chain has TRBV4-1 and TRBJ1-4; 8 bases are shared with TRBD1. The germline V gene has CDR1 MGHRA and CDR2 YSYEKL. The trim removed 3 bases at V and 4 bases at J, leaving 7 bases unmatched. The CDR3 consists of 16 residues. The CDR3 DNA is TGCGCCAGCAGCCATGGTTCGACAGGGGATAATGAAAAACTGTTTTTT. Translation: CASSHGSTGDNEKLFF.

The chain employs TRBV2 and TRBJ2-5, with 10 bases matching TRBD2. The length of the CDR3 is 15 residues. V gave up 6 bases and J gave up 1 base; unmatched junction bases: 5. Germline V gene lookup returns CDR1 SNHLY and CDR2 FYNNEI. The CDR3 loop is CASRASGGPQETQYF. CDR3 nucleotides: TGTGCCAGCAGGGCTAGCGGGGGCCCCCAAGAGACCCAGTACTTC. Supplemented by reference TRBV2 and TRBJ2-5, the full variable domain reads EPEVTQTPSHQVTQMGQEVILRCVPISNHLYFYWYRQILGQKVEFLVSFYNNEISEKSEIFDDQFSVERPDGSNFTLKIRSTKLEDSAMYFCASRASGGPQETQYFGPGTRLLVL.

The CDR3 here is CASSEAPGVGAKNIQYF. The CDR3 DNA reads TGTGCCAGCAGTGAAGCACCAGGGGTGGGAGCCAAAAACATTCAGTACTTC. V gene TRBV6-1 combines with J gene TRBJ2-4, with TRBD1 as a possible D gene (6 bases). The CDR3 covers 17 residues. Trimming shortened V by 0 bases and J by 0 bases, and 12 bases separated the two germline ends. The germline V gene encodes CDR1 MNHNS and CDR2 SASEGT.

CDR3 loop: CASSMTGGAYGYTF. The DNA for the CDR3 is TGTGCCAGTAGTATGACAGGGGGAGCCTATGGCTACACCTTC. This chain links TRBV19 with TRBJ1-2, with 9 bases identical to TRBD1. Germline V CDR1 and CDR2: LNHDA, SQIVND (reference sequence). V trimming: 3 bases; J trimming: 4 bases; junction bases outside the gene matches: 3. The CDR3 extends over 14 amino acids.

CDR3 loop: CASSTGFGYTF. CDR3 nucleotide sequence: TGTGCCAGCAGTACAGGGTTTGGCTACACCTTC. The gene calls are TRBV12-3 or TRBV12-4 and TRBJ1-2; the D gene is possibly TRBD1 (6 bases). V was shortened by 5 bases and J by 7 bases, with 8 bases between the two germline ends. This CDR3 is built from 11 residues.

The chain uses TRBV18 and TRBJ2-5; 9 bases match TRBD1. V was pared by 0 bases and J by 0 bases, with 5 bases of the junction left unmatched. Germline V gene data show CDR1 as KGHSH and CDR2 as LQKENI. The CDR3 totals 17 residues. The CDR3 nucleotides are TGTGCCAGCTCACCACCGTCAGGGACAGGGCACCAAGAGACCCAGTACTTC. Translated: CASSPPSGTGHQETQYF.

V usage is TRBV5-1 and J usage is TRBJ1-3; 7 bases agree with TRBD1. The germline V gene encodes CDR1 SGHRS and CDR2 YFSETQ. This CDR3 is built from 15 residues. After removal of 2 bases from V and 4 bases from J, the junction contained 6 bases not matched to a gene. The CDR3 sequence is CASSLQGPGGNTIYF. CDR3 sequence (DNA): TGCGCCAGCAGCTTACAGGGGCCCGGAGGAAACACCATATATTTT.

The V call is TRBV7-9, the J call TRBJ1-1; TRBD1 is a possible D gene (5 bases). The CDR3 has 14 amino acids. Germline-derived CDR1 and CDR2 are SEHNR and FQNEAQ (reference sequence). With 0 bases removed from V and 6 bases from J, the gap between germline ends came to 11 bases. The CDR3 DNA reads TGTGCCAGCAGCTTAGCGAGTGCAGGGCCTGAAGCTTTCTTT. It encodes CASSLASAGPEAFF. Full variable domain (rest looked up from reference TRBV7-9 and TRBJ1-1): DTGVSQNPRHKITKRGQNVTFRCDPISEHNRLYWYRQTLGQGPEFLTYFQNEAQLEKSRLLSDRFSAERPKGSFSTLEIQRTEQGDSAMYLCASSLASAGPEAFFGQGTRLTVV.